This TCR beta chain originates from a study of T cells in Graves' hyperthyroidism and ophthalmopathy. Study background: Blood was drawn when the patient was first diagnosed and still untreated.

General study results and limits: Ophthalmopathy and stable hyperthyroidism were told apart by a 13 V-J model. Blood also carried most thyroid clonotypes expanded above 0.001.

Amplification yielded TCR beta CDR3 regions, with RNA transcripts as the source. Initially, a first-round RT-PCR of the TCR CDR3 employed the HTBI primer set. TCRdb called the multiplex PCR reads again in MiXCR, with one record for every CDR3 protein. The sample includes 300,000 to 450,000 distinct CDR3 sequences, around a sixth of them seen just once. This sample holds PBMCs from 9.5 to 10 ml fresh peripheral blood. Of note for this clonotype: Its antigen is unidentified. A read error is possible here, since a much larger clone lies one base away.

Germline loops: CDR1 MNHEY, CDR2 SVGAGI. The CDR3 spans 15 residues. This receptor was obtained from a woman younger than 35 with Graves' hyperthyroidism that later progressed to Graves' ophthalmopathy. The chain couples TRBV6-5 to TRBJ1-6, with TRBD1 identical over 7 bases. The sequencing input was blood. CDR3 sequence reads: CASINGDRLNPPLHF. The DNA for the CDR3 is TGTGCCAGCATTAATGGGGACAGACTTAATCCACCCCTCCACTTT.